The rows below give T cell receptor beta chains drawn from one sample of a study of early T cells in non-severe SARS-CoV-2 infection. TCRdb fed the 5' RACE reads into MiXCR, producing one record per CDR3 protein. This table holds over 70,000 distinct CDR3 sequences, about 15% found once. Sequencing input: whole blood. All receptors come from an adult who was a healthcare worker with PCR-confirmed SARS-CoV-2 infection or an uninfected control (not recorded which). Both conserved end residues are part of each CDR3. The D gene is left open where the match is weak. Expanded clones get a size class; other rows say once, few or many, or leave the size out.

v_gene	d_gene	abundance	j_gene	CDR3aa	CDR3nt
TRBV7-9	TRBD2	few	TRBJ2-1	CASSYMGLAEHNEQFF	TGTGCCAGCAGTTATATGGGACTAGCGGAGCACAATGAGCAGTTCTTC
TRBV3-1	TRBD2	NA	TRBJ2-1	CASSPRPSGKNNEQFF	TGTGCCAGCAGCCCCCGGCCTAGCGGGAAAAACAATGAGCAGTTCTTC
TRBV12-3/TRBV12-4	NA	many	TRBJ2-5	CASSGDRGGTQYF	TGTGCCAGCAGCGGGGACCGCGGAGGGACCCAGTACTTC
TRBV20-1	TRBD2	NA	TRBJ2-7	CSARRASGRAFGDEQYF	TGCAGTGCTAGAAGGGCTAGCGGGAGGGCCTTTGGAGACGAGCAGTACTTC
TRBV15	NA	few	TRBJ2-1	CATAPGYNEQFF	TGTGCCACCGCCCCAGGGTACAATGAGCAGTTCTTC
TRBV20-1	TRBD2	NA	TRBJ2-5	CSAWTSGRYPKETQYF	TGCAGTGCTTGGACTAGCGGGAGGTATCCAAAAGAGACCCAGTACTTC
TRBV21-1	NA	NA	TRBJ1-1	CASSKGGRNEAFF	TGTGCCAGCAGCAAAGGGGGCCGGAATGAAGCTTTCTTT
TRBV6-5	NA	few	TRBJ1-2	CASSYSAIYGYTF	TGTGCCAGCAGTTACTCGGCCATTTATGGCTACACCTTC
TRBV7-8	NA	few	TRBJ2-7	CASSPARLKPYEQYF	TGTGCCAGCAGCCCCGCGCGGCTGAAGCCCTACGAGCAGTACTTC
TRBV18	NA	NA	TRBJ2-1	CASSVARGSYNEQFF	TGTGCCAGCTCGGTCGCCAGGGGCTCCTACAATGAGCAGTTCTTC
TRBV5-5	NA	NA	TRBJ2-2	CASSLEGNRAGELFF	TGTGCCAGCAGCTTGGAGGGGAACAGGGCCGGGGAGCTGTTTTTT
TRBV27	NA	NA	TRBJ2-7	CASSARLPTNYEQYF	TGTGCCAGCAGTGCTAGACTACCTACTAACTACGAGCAGTACTTC
TRBV20-1	NA	NA	TRBJ1-1	CSAGPLDTEAFF	TGCAGTGCTGGGCCGTTGGACACTGAAGCTTTCTTT
TRBV11-2	NA	few	TRBJ1-1	CASSLSGGFTEAFF	TGTGCCAGCAGCTTATCGGGGGGCTTCACTGAAGCTTTCTTT
TRBV11-2	TRBD2	many	TRBJ2-1	CASSYFSGRADEQFF	TGTGCCAGCAGCTACTTTAGCGGGAGGGCGGATGAGCAGTTCTTC
TRBV29-1	NA	few	TRBJ1-5	CSAARGSNQPQHF	TGCAGCGCCGCCAGGGGAAGCAATCAGCCCCAGCATTTT
TRBV12-3/TRBV12-4	NA	once	TRBJ2-7	CASSLSPRGEQYF	TGTGCCAGCAGCCTTAGCCCCCGGGGCGAGCAGTACTTC